The 19 T cell receptor beta chains below were found in one sample sequenced in a study of a mutant IDH1 vaccine in newly diagnosed glioma. The time point here: baseline, week 1 (first vaccination visit). The treatment was: pre-vaccination baseline after standard-of-care therapy. The assay was immunoSEQ multiplex PCR, and TCRdb's table has in-frame clones only and misses some. The sample comprises 30,000 or so clones, more than 65% of which are singletons, and 15% to 20% rests with the top ten. The sample in question was PBMCs, obtained from a glioma patient treated with radiotherapy, temozolomide or both. The receptors come from a man aged 30 to 39 with glioma.

In its sample, this clone was seen a few times. The genes are TRBV4-1 and TRBJ1-1; TRBD1 agrees at 7 bases. The V gene's germline CDR1 is MGHRA and CDR2 YSYEKL. Germline trimming cut 4 bases from V and 0 bases from J; bases unmatched to any gene: 5. This CDR3 is built from 15 residues. CDR3 bases: TGCGCCAGCAGCCCCTGGACAGGCTTGAACACTGAAGCTTTCTTT. Protein product: CASSPWTGLNTEAFF.

The chain combines TRBV4-1 with TRBJ2-3, with D possibly being TRBD1 (7 bases). CDR1 and CDR2 from the germline V gene are MGHRA and YSYEKL. The CDR3 consists of 14 residues. V was pared by 5 bases and J by 2 bases, with 11 bases between. As DNA, the CDR3 is TGCGCCAGCAGCGCGGGACAGCTCACAGATACGCAGTATTTT. Amino acid sequence: CASSAGQLTDTQYF.

The J gene is TRBJ2-1, the V gene TRBV7-9; D is uncertain. This CDR3 region has 16 residues. Germline assignment: CDR1 SEHNR and CDR2 FQNEAQ (reference sequence). Between the trimmed V and J ends, which lost 4 bases and 5 bases, there was a span of 18 bases. The CDR3: CASSSIVGITNNEQFF. DNA of the CDR3: TGTGCCAGCAGCTCAATAGTTGGGATAACGAACAATGAGCAGTTCTTC.

V and J are TRBV25-1 and TRBJ2-3, with D possibly matching TRBD1 (7 bases). V lost 1 base and J lost 3, with 14 bases in between. CDR3 length: 16 amino acids. From germline, CDR1 is MGHDK and CDR2 SYGVNS. The CDR3 DNA sequence: TGTGCCAGCAGTGAATTCATGGCAGGGGGGACAGATACGCAGTATTTT. Protein: CASSEFMAGGTDTQYF.

The gene calls are TRBV7-2 and TRBJ1-1, with D perhaps TRBD1 (5 bases). Germline V gene sequence: CDR1 SGHTA, CDR2 FQGNSA. CDR3 size: 11 residues. Trimming shortened V by 11 bases and J by 5 bases, and 12 bases separated the two germline ends. The CDR3 spells CASGGGTEAFF. In DNA, the CDR3 is TGTGCCTCCGGGGGGGGTACTGAAGCTTTCTTT. The full variable domain, rest sourced from reference TRBV7-2 and TRBJ1-1, is GAGVSQSPSNKVTEKGKDVELRCDPISGHTALYWYRQSLGQGLEFLIYFQGNSAPDKSGLPSDRFSAERTGGSVSTLTIQRTQQEDSAVYLCASGGGTEAFFGQGTRLTVV.

V gene TRBV27 combines with J gene TRBJ2-1, with TRBD2 matching over 11 bases. The CDR3 extends over 17 amino acids. CDR1 and CDR2 from the germline V gene are MNHEY and SMNVEV (reference sequence). V was clipped by 3 bases and J by 7 bases; unmatched bases: 11. The CDR3 nucleotides read TGTGCCAGCAGTTTGTTTAGCGGGAGGGCTGAGGGGAATGAGCAGTTCTTC. Protein product: CASSLFSGRAEGNEQFF.

The V gene is TRBV18, the J gene TRBJ2-2; the D gene is possibly TRBD2 (6 bases). The CDR3 covers 17 residues. Trimming pared 3 bases from V and 0 bases from J, leaving 14 bases between. Germline V gives CDR1 KGHSH, CDR2 LQKENI. The CDR3 DNA reads TGTGCCAGCTCACCTACGGGGGAAGGGGCGAACACCGGGGAGCTGTTTTTT. It translates to CASSPTGEGANTGELFF.

The chain recombines TRBV2 with TRBJ1-1, with unresolved D. This CDR3 contains 13 residues. Trimming removed 3 bases at V and 3 bases at J, with 8 bases between. The germline V gene has CDR1 SNHLY and CDR2 FYNNEI. The CDR3 DNA sequence: TGTGCCAGCAGTGACACGGAATACACTGAAGCTTTCTTT. Its translation: CASSDTEYTEAFF.

This CDR3 is CASSSGGGSNQPQHF. CDR3 in DNA: TGTGCCAGCAGCTCGGGGGGCGGATCCAATCAGCCCCAGCATTTT. The chain combines TRBV7-9 with TRBJ1-5, with a possible D match to TRBD1 (6 bases). CDR1 is SEHNR, CDR2 FQNEAQ, per germline (reference sequence). Trimming pared 4 bases from V and 3 bases from J, leaving 13 bases between. The CDR3 is 15 amino acids. The full variable domain, in which reference TRBV7-9 and TRBJ1-5 provide the parts outside the CDR3, is DTGVSQNPRHKITKRGQNVTFRCDPISEHNRLYWYRQTLGQGPEFLTYFQNEAQLEKSRLLSDRFSAERPKGSFSTLEIQRTEQGDSAMYLCASSSGGGSNQPQHFGDGTRLSIL.

The chain uses TRBV18 and TRBJ2-3; D ambiguous. The CDR3 length is 14 residues. V was pared by 4 bases and J by 0 bases, with 8 bases between. Germline loops: CDR1 KGHSH, CDR2 LQKENI. In DNA, the CDR3 is TGTGCCAGCTCACAGTCCACTAGCACAGATACGCAGTATTTT. It yields the protein CASSQSTSTDTQYF.

This chain links TRBV10-3 with TRBJ2-5, with 11 bases that match TRBD1. Unmatched junction bases numbered 6, after V lost 8 bases and J lost 1 base. Germline lookup yields CDR1 ENHRY and CDR2 SYGVKD. The CDR3 sequence is 15 residues long. This CDR3 reads CAIGGGTGGQETQYF. As DNA, the CDR3 is TGTGCCATCGGGGGAGGGACAGGGGGCCAAGAGACCCAGTACTTC.

The chain links TRBV7-9 to TRBJ2-7, with D possibly matching TRBD1 (5 bases). CDR3 length: 13 residues. V was clipped by 3 bases and J by 7 bases, with 13 bases between them. The germline gives CDR1 SEHNR, CDR2 FQNEAQ (reference sequence). As DNA, the CDR3 is TGTGCCAGCAGCTTTGAAGGGGTAGGGGAGCAGTACTTC. Its protein is CASSFEGVGEQYF. The whole variable domain, filled in from reference TRBV7-9 and TRBJ2-7, reads DTGVSQNPRHKITKRGQNVTFRCDPISEHNRLYWYRQTLGQGPEFLTYFQNEAQLEKSRLLSDRFSAERPKGSFSTLEIQRTEQGDSAMYLCASSFEGVGEQYFGPGTRLTVT.

The chain combines TRBV18 with TRBJ1-1; 8 bases fit TRBD1. Germline assignment: CDR1 KGHSH and CDR2 LQKENI. The CDR3 has 15 amino acids. With 0 bases clipped from V and 3 bases from J, the junction kept 3 bases outside the gene matches. The CDR3: CASSPPRGRDTEAFF. The CDR3 bases are TGTGCCAGCTCACCACCCAGGGGGCGAGACACTGAAGCTTTCTTT.

V gene TRBV28 combines with J gene TRBJ1-1; D unresolved. The germline V gene has CDR1 MDHEN and CDR2 SYDVKM. The CDR3 is made up of 13 amino acids. V shed 5 bases and J shed 7 bases, with 14 bases lying between them. The CDR3 coding sequence is TGTGCCAGCAGTACCCCCGCTGAGATTGAAGCTTTCTTT. Translated, it gives CASSTPAEIEAFF.

The chain is built from TRBV28 and TRBJ2-2, with TRBD2 matching 12 bases. CDR1 MDHEN and CDR2 SYDVKM come from the germline V gene. This CDR3 is 15 amino acids long. Unmatched junction bases numbered 6, after V lost 6 bases and J lost 7 bases. The CDR3 loop reads CASSPTSGSHGELFF. The CDR3 DNA is TGTGCCAGCAGCCCGACTAGCGGGAGCCACGGGGAGCTGTTTTTT.

The gene calls are TRBV9 and TRBJ2-7, with no clear D. V lost 0 bases and J 1 base, leaving 8 bases between the germline ends. The CDR3 contains 14 residues. CDR1 and CDR2 from the germline V gene are SGDLS and YYNGEE. Here the CDR3 reads CASSVDHSSYEQYF. The CDR3 DNA reads as TGTGCCAGCAGCGTAGATCACAGTTCCTACGAGCAGTACTTC.

This clone turned up a few times. The chain has TRBV19 and TRBJ1-4, with D unresolved. V lost 4 bases to trimming and J lost 8 bases, with 14 bases between them. The germline V gene encodes CDR1 LNHDA and CDR2 SQIVND (reference sequence). The CDR3 is made up of 14 amino acids. The CDR3, as DNA: TGTGCCAGTAGTAACCTCGAGAGACTCGAAAAACTGTTTTTT. It yields the protein CASSNLERLEKLFF.

This clone has a single count. The genes are TRBV2 and TRBJ2-7; no definite D call. CDR3 size: 15 residues. V was clipped by 11 bases and J by 2 bases, with 22 bases between them. Germline CDR1 is SNHLY and CDR2 is FYNNEI. The CDR3 is CAGLRSDHGAYEQYF. For the CDR3, the DNA is TGTGCCGGCCTGAGATCCGATCATGGGGCCTACGAGCAGTACTTC.

The chain combines TRBV7-8 with TRBJ2-1; no definite D call. V lost 5 bases and J lost 4, with 3 bases in between. Germline V gene sequence: CDR1 SGHVS, CDR2 FQNEAQ. The CDR3 extends over 11 amino acids. The CDR3 DNA is TGTGCCAGCAGCAATTACAATGAGCAGTTCTTC. Amino acid sequence: CASSNYNEQFF.